The 32 T cell receptor beta chains given below trace back to one sample, sequenced in a study of OX40 agonist ivuxolimab in advanced cancers. This table comes from immunoSEQ multiplex PCR, and its TCRdb copy is limited to in-frame clones, with some not included. The sample includes under 80,000 clones, 87% of them seen just once. Sequences were derived from CD4+ or CD8+ T cells sorted from blood, sampled in a trial of the OX40 agonist ivuxolimab. The receptor source for this set is an adult with an advanced solid tumor such as melanoma, head and neck, liver or kidney cancer.

The chain is built from TRBV28 and TRBJ1-1; D gene ambiguous. There are 16 residues in the CDR3. With 8 bases removed from V and 3 bases from J, the gap between germline ends came to 22 bases. Germline CDR1 and CDR2: MDHEN and SYDVKM. The CDR3 coding sequence is TGTGCCAGCCGTTATATTCCGGGAACCCGAGACACTGAAGCTTTCTTT. Translation: CASRYIPGTRDTEAFF.

This clone occurred once. This rearrangement joins TRBV27 to TRBJ2-6; D call uncertain. CDR1 is MNHEY, CDR2 SMNVEV, per germline (reference sequence). V shed 5 bases and J shed 3 bases, with 17 bases lying between them. This CDR3 has 17 residues. The CDR3 here is CASSDGPFPRGANVLTF. As DNA, the CDR3 is TGTGCCAGCAGTGACGGGCCGTTCCCACGTGGGGCCAACGTCCTGACTTTC.

A single count supports this clone. This chain connects TRBV15 to TRBJ1-1; D gene uncertain. The CDR3 has 14 amino acids. Per germline, CDR1 LNHNV and CDR2 YYDKDF (reference sequence). V shed 3 bases and J shed 1 base, with 9 bases lying between them. The CDR3 region has the DNA TGTGCCACCAGCAGGGGCGGGAGGAACACTGAAGCTTTCTTT. Its protein product is CATSRGGRNTEAFF.

A single count supports this clone. The V and J genes are TRBV9 and TRBJ1-2; D might be TRBD1 (6 bases). Germline V gene data show CDR1 as SGDLS and CDR2 as YYNGEE. This CDR3 has 14 amino acids. Trimming shortened V by 3 bases and J by 2 bases, and 11 bases separated the two germline ends. The CDR3 bases are TGTGCCAGCAGCGCGACAGGATCGAACTATGGCTACACCTTC. Its translation: CASSATGSNYGYTF. Based on the CDR3 plus reference TRBV9 and TRBJ1-2, the full variable domain is DSGVTQTPKHLITATGQRVTLRCSPRSGDLSVYWYQQSLDQGLQFLIQYYNGEERAKGNILERFSAQQFPDLHSELNLSSLELGDSALYFCASSATGSNYGYTFGSGTRLTVV.

The gene calls are TRBV9 and TRBJ2-3; 12 nucleotides line up with TRBD2. Germline V gene data show CDR1 as SGDLS and CDR2 as YYNGEE. V was pared by 4 bases and J by 6 bases, with 9 bases of the junction left unmatched. This CDR3 comprises 16 residues. The chain's CDR3 is CASSISSGGAEDTQYF. In DNA form, the CDR3 reads TGTGCCAGCAGCATTTCTAGCGGGGGGGCCGAGGATACGCAGTATTTT.

The chain is built from TRBV18 and TRBJ1-1; D not resolved. In germline, CDR1 is KGHSH, CDR2 LQKENI. The V and J ends lost 2 bases and 1 base respectively, with 5 bases between them. The CDR3 spans 13 residues. CDR3 sequence: CASSPGENTEAFF. Written as DNA, the CDR3 is TGTGCCAGCTCACCAGGCGAGAACACTGAAGCTTTCTTT.

This chain connects TRBV9 to TRBJ1-5; D gene ambiguous. CDR3 length: 14 amino acids. Trimming cost V 0 bases and J 3 bases, with 7 bases left between them. The V gene's germline CDR1 is SGDLS and CDR2 YYNGEE. CDR3 sequence reads: CASSVGFLNQPQHF. The CDR3 region has the DNA TGTGCCAGCAGCGTAGGCTTCCTCAATCAGCCCCAGCATTTT.

The J gene is TRBJ2-1, the V gene TRBV13; D not resolved. The CDR3 has 15 residues. The germline CDR1 and CDR2 sequences are PRHDT and FYEKMQ (reference sequence). V lost 5 bases, J lost 5 bases, and 16 bases lay in between. The CDR3 loop is CASSPVVRVHNEQFF. The CDR3 nucleotides are TGTGCCAGCAGCCCAGTGGTAAGAGTCCACAATGAGCAGTTCTTC.

This clone was found a few times. J is TRBJ1-6 and V is TRBV6-6; D uncertain. Germline CDR1 and CDR2: MNHNY and SVGAGI (reference sequence). Deletions cut 0 bases from V and 7 bases from J, with 13 bases between. The CDR3 is made up of 16 amino acids. CDR3 protein: CASSYSYFSGNSPLHF. The DNA for the CDR3 is TGTGCCAGCAGTTACTCGTACTTTTCGGGGAATTCACCCCTCCACTTT.

This sequence joins TRBV5-1 and TRBJ2-6; D unclear. Trimming took off 4 bases at V and 2 bases at J, with 10 bases between the two ends. Germline-derived CDR1 and CDR2 are SGHRS and YFSETQ. This CDR3 spans 15 amino acids. CDR3 nucleotide sequence: TGCGCCAGCAGCCCCTACCCCACTGGGGCCAACGTCCTGACTTTC. This translates into CASSPYPTGANVLTF.

DNA for the CDR3: TGTGCCAGTAGTATAGCCCTGAAACAAGGCGAAGCTTTCTTT. Encoded protein: CASSIALKQGEAFF. This chain uses TRBV19 with TRBJ1-1; no firm D call. CDR3 size: 14 residues. Germline CDR1 LNHDA, CDR2 SQIVND (reference sequence). V lost 1 base and J 8 bases, leaving 14 bases between the germline ends.

V gene TRBV2 combines with J gene TRBJ1-1; 7 bases match TRBD1. Looked up from germline, CDR1 is SNHLY and CDR2 is FYNNEI. Trimming cost V 8 bases and J 1 base; bases outside gene matches: 7. The CDR3 loop spans 14 amino acids. This CDR3 is CASSWGQRNTEAFF. The CDR3 DNA sequence: TGTGCCAGCTCCTGGGGACAGCGGAACACTGAAGCTTTCTTT.

The chain is built from TRBV11-2 and TRBJ2-1; a possible D gene is TRBD2 (5 bases). The CDR3 runs 13 residues. The germline CDR1 and CDR2 sequences are SGHAT and FQNNGV. V lost 2 bases and J lost 9, with 11 bases in between. This CDR3 is CASSLTELVEQFF. CDR3 nucleotide sequence: TGTGCCAGCAGCTTAACGGAACTAGTTGAGCAGTTCTTC.

The chain employs TRBV11-3 and TRBJ2-7, with a possible D match to TRBD1 (5 bases). The ends were cut back, 2 bases at V and 4 bases at J, with 9 bases in the middle. CDR3 length equals 13 residues. Germline V lookup: CDR1 SGHNT, CDR2 YENEEA. CDR3: CASSLPGIYEQYF. The CDR3 DNA is TGTGCCAGCAGCTTACCAGGGATATACGAGCAGTACTTC.

The genes are TRBV7-9 and TRBJ2-2; unclear D gene. The CDR3 loop spans 15 amino acids. Germline V gene lookup returns CDR1 SEHNR and CDR2 FQNEAQ (reference sequence). With 0 bases removed from V and 4 bases from J, the gap between germline ends came to 9 bases. The CDR3 protein is CASSLANPATGELFF. Written as DNA, the CDR3 is TGTGCCAGCAGCTTAGCGAACCCAGCCACCGGGGAGCTGTTTTTT.

The chain couples TRBV6-6 to TRBJ2-3; perhaps TRBD1 as D (5 bases). Between the trimmed V and J ends, which lost 7 bases and 2 bases, there was a span of 10 bases. The CDR3 loop spans 13 amino acids. Germline assignment: CDR1 MNHNY and CDR2 SVGAGI (reference sequence). The CDR3 here is CASIRQITDTQYF. The DNA for the CDR3 is TGTGCCAGCATTCGACAGATCACAGATACGCAGTATTTT.

The chain uses TRBV6-4 and TRBJ2-1; 14 bases agree with TRBD2. The ends lost 6 bases at V and 6 bases at J; junction bases unmatched: 4. Germline loops: CDR1 MRHNA, CDR2 SNTAGT. This CDR3 comprises 15 residues. The CDR3 DNA reads as TGTGCCAGCAGCCCAGGGACTAGCGGGGGCAATGAGCAGTTCTTC. Amino acids: CASSPGTSGGNEQFF.

This chain links TRBV7-2 with TRBJ1-2, with no clear D. From germline, CDR1 is SGHTA and CDR2 FQGNSA. Trimming cost V 3 bases and J 2 bases, with 7 bases left between them. The CDR3 covers 13 residues. This chain's CDR3 is CASSFPPNYGYTF. CDR3 in DNA: TGTGCCAGCAGCTTCCCCCCGAACTATGGCTACACCTTC.

This clone was picked up one time. J is TRBJ1-4 and V is TRBV27; no clear D. Germline V gene sequence: CDR1 MNHEY, CDR2 SMNVEV (reference sequence). The CDR3 covers 15 residues. The germline V and J ends were trimmed by 5 bases and 8 bases, with 18 bases remaining between them. The CDR3, as DNA: TGTGCCAGCAGTAACCGGGCGTCCGGGAAAGAAAAACTGTTTTTT. As protein: CASSNRASGKEKLFF.

This chain joins TRBV29-1 and TRBJ2-3; D gene ambiguous. The CDR3 is made up of 12 amino acids. The germline V gene has CDR1 SQVTM and CDR2 ANQGSEA. V dropped 1 base and J dropped 7 bases, with 9 bases sitting between them. CDR3 protein: CSVEGQSYTQYF. CDR3 in DNA: TGCAGCGTTGAAGGCCAGTCTTATACGCAGTATTTT.

The rearrangement joins TRBV7-2 to TRBJ2-5; no reliable D call. Trimming removed 3 bases at V and 1 base at J, with 9 bases between. The CDR3 has 14 residues. Germline loops: CDR1 SGHTA, CDR2 FQGNSA. DNA of the CDR3: TGTGCCAGCAGCTTCGCAGGCGGCCAAGAGACCCAGTACTTC. Its translation is CASSFAGGQETQYF.

This rearrangement joins TRBV7-2 to TRBJ1-6; D is perhaps TRBD1 (5 bases). This CDR3 region has 14 residues. Looked up from germline, CDR1 is SGHTA and CDR2 is FQGNSA. V was trimmed by 5 bases and J by 7 bases, leaving 12 bases between them. This CDR3 is CASSKGPLNSPLHF. CDR3 nucleotide sequence: TGTGCCAGCAGCAAGGGACCTTTAAATTCACCCCTCCACTTT. Full variable domain (remainder filled in from reference TRBV7-2 and TRBJ1-6): GAGVSQSPSNKVTEKGKDVELRCDPISGHTALYWYRQSLGQGLEFLIYFQGNSAPDKSGLPSDRFSAERTGGSVSTLTIQRTQQEDSAVYLCASSKGPLNSPLHFGNGTRLTVT.

The chain joins TRBV29-1 to TRBJ1-1; D gene unclear. The ends were cut back, 1 base at V and 6 bases at J, with 9 bases in the middle. Germline V gene data show CDR1 as SQVTM and CDR2 as ANQGSEA. The CDR3 loop spans 12 amino acids. The CDR3 is CSVEGGGPEAFF. The CDR3 DNA is TGCAGCGTTGAAGGGGGAGGGCCTGAAGCTTTCTTT. Together with reference TRBV29-1 and TRBJ1-1, the CDR3 gives the full variable domain: SAVISQKPSRDICQRGTSLTIQCQVDSQVTMMFWYRQQPGQSLTLIATANQGSEATYESGFVIDKFPISRPNLTFSTLTVSNMSPEDSSIYLCSVEGGGPEAFFGQGTRLTVV.

There are a few counts of this clone. This chain uses TRBV29-1 with TRBJ2-3; no definite D call. V was cut by 1 base and J by 1 base, with 9 bases left in between. The CDR3 is 14 amino acids. Germline-derived CDR1 and CDR2 are SQVTM and ANQGSEA. The DNA of the CDR3 is TGCAGCGTTGAAGGTGGGCAGGGCACAGATACGCAGTATTTT. Translation: CSVEGGQGTDTQYF.

The CDR3 region is CASSLATGGGETQYF. In DNA form, the CDR3 reads TGTGCCAGCAGCTTAGCTACCGGGGGCGGGGAGACCCAGTACTTC. V and J are TRBV11-2 and TRBJ2-5, with D tentatively TRBD1 or TRBD2 (6 bases each). The V end lost 1 base, the J end lost 5 bases, and 14 bases lay between the germline ends. The CDR3 covers 15 residues. Germline values: CDR1 SGHAT, CDR2 FQNNGV.

As regards this clone: The junction differs from germline at one of its ends, possibly a read error. The chain couples TRBV6-1 to TRBJ1-5; 11 bases are shared with TRBD1. Germline CDR1 MNHNS, CDR2 SASEGT. This CDR3 region has 14 residues. Written as DNA, the CDR3 is TGTGCCAGCCGTGAGGGACAGGGGGACCAGCCCCAGCATTTT. This encodes CASREGQGDQPQHF.

V is TRBV5-1 and J is TRBJ1-1; D remains ambiguous. V was cut by 0 bases and J by 2 bases, with 5 bases left in between. The germline V gene encodes CDR1 SGHRS and CDR2 YFSETQ. The CDR3 covers 13 residues. The CDR3 loop is CASSLGGNTEAFF. Here the CDR3 DNA reads TGCGCCAGCAGCTTGGGGGGAAACACTGAAGCTTTCTTT. Based on the CDR3 plus reference TRBV5-1 and TRBJ1-1, the full variable domain is KAGVTQTPRYLIKTRGQQVTLSCSPISGHRSVSWYQQTPGQGLQFLFEYFSETQRNKGNFPGRFSGRQFSNSRSEMNVSTLELGDSALYLCASSLGGNTEAFFGQGTRLTVV.

The V call is TRBV28, the J call TRBJ2-7, with D tentatively TRBD2 (5 bases). Germline V CDR1 and CDR2: MDHEN, SYDVKM. The CDR3 runs to 12 residues. Trimming took 7 bases from V and 1 from J, leaving 8 bases between them. The CDR3 DNA sequence: TGTGCCAGCACGGGGTTATCCTACGAGCAGTACTTC. Its translation is CASTGLSYEQYF.

The chain recombines TRBV27 with TRBJ2-7, with D perhaps assigned TRBD1 or TRBD2 (5 bases each). CDR1 is MNHEY, CDR2 SMNVEV, per germline (reference sequence). Trimming stripped 5 bases from V and 6 bases from J, with 8 bases between. The CDR3 sequence is 11 residues long. The CDR3 here is CASSRGPEQYF. In DNA, the CDR3 is TGTGCCAGCAGTCGGGGACCCGAGCAGTACTTC.

The chain joins TRBV21-1 to TRBJ1-1. TRBV21-1 counts as a pseudogene. CDR3 length: 15 residues. CDR3 sequence (DNA): TGTGCCAGCAGCAAGGGACATCGGGGGGACACTGAAGCTTTCTTT. Amino acids: CASSKGHRGDTEAFF.

The chain joins TRBV5-1 to TRBJ2-3; TRBD1 is a possible D gene (5 bases). CDR3 length equals 15 residues. Trimming took 0 bases from V and 5 from J, leaving 13 bases between them. Germline values: CDR1 SGHRS, CDR2 YFSETQ. The DNA of the CDR3 is TGCGCCAGCAGCTTGGGGTCAGGGATGGGAGATACGCAGTATTTT. It translates to CASSLGSGMGDTQYF.

This clone has only a few counts. This rearrangement joins TRBV30 to TRBJ1-2, with D hard to call. V was pared by 2 bases and J by 8 bases, with 12 bases between. Germline CDR1 is GTSNPN and CDR2 is SVGIG (reference sequence). CDR3 length equals 12 residues. CDR3: CAWSPAARGYTF. CDR3 in DNA: TGTGCCTGGAGTCCGGCAGCCCGAGGCTACACCTTC.